This T cell receptor (beta chain) stems from a study of blood T cells in healthy people across ages. Overall study findings and caveats: There were more naive CD4+ cells and higher diversity in long-lived donors than in aged donors. No conclusive comparison of naive versus antigen-experienced cells was possible with unsorted PBMCs.

The CDR3 spans 16 residues. Germline assignment: CDR1 MGHRA and CDR2 YSYEKL. Trimming took 1 base from V and 5 from J; bases not matched to a gene: 8. A J-beta primer mix and a sample-barcoded 5' primer were used in a second PCR of roughly 6 to 11 cycles. Via MiXCR, TCRdb re-called the 5' RACE reads, giving one row per CDR3 protein. Of 1.5 million to 2 million distinct CDR3 sequences in the sample, about two fifths are singletons; the top ten hold approximately 22%. A remark on this clonotype: Its antigen remains unknown.

The clonotype originates from a human donor in good health. The sample taken for sequencing was blood. The chain employs TRBV4-1 and TRBJ2-5, with 9 positions matching TRBD2. The CDR3 DNA follows: TGCGCCAGCAGCCAAGGGAGCGGGGGGAGGGTGGAGACCCAGTACTTC. This translates into CASSQGSGGRVETQYF.